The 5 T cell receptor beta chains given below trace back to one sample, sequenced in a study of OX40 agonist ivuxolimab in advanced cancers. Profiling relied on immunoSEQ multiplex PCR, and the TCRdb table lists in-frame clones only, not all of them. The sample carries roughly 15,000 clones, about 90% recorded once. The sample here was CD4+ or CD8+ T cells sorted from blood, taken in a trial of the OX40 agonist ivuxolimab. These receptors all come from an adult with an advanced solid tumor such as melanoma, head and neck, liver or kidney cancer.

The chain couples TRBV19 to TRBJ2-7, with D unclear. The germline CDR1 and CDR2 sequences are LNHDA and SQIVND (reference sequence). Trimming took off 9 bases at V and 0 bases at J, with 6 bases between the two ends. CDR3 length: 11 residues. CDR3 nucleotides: TGTGCCAGAGGTAGCTCCTACGAGCAGTACTTC. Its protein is CARGSSYEQYF.

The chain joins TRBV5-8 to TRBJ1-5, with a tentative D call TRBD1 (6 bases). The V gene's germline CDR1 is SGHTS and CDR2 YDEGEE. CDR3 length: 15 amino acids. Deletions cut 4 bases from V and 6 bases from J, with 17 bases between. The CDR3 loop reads CASSGGTRGAQPQHF. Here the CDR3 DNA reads TGTGCCAGCAGCGGAGGGACAAGAGGAGCTCAGCCCCAGCATTTT.

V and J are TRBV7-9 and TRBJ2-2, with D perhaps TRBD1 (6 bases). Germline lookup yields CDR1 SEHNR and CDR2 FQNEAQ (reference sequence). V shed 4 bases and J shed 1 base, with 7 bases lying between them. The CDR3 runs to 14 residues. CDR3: CASSSTGNTGELFF. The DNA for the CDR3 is TGTGCCAGCAGCTCGACAGGGAACACCGGGGAGCTGTTTTTT.

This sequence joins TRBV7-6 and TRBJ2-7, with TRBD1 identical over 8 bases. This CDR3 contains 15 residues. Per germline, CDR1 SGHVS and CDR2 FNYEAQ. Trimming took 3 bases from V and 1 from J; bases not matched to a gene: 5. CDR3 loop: CASSFRDRRSYEQYF. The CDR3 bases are TGTGCCAGCAGCTTCCGGGACAGGAGGTCCTACGAGCAGTACTTC.

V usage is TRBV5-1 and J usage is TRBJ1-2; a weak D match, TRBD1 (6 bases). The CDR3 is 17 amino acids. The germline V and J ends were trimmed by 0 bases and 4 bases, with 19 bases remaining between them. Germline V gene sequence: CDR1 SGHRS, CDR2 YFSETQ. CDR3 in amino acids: CASSLDGGARLGYGYTF. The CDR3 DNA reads TGCGCCAGCAGCTTGGATGGGGGGGCGCGACTAGGCTATGGCTACACCTTC. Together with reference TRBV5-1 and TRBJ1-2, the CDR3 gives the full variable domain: KAGVTQTPRYLIKTRGQQVTLSCSPISGHRSVSWYQQTPGQGLQFLFEYFSETQRNKGNFPGRFSGRQFSNSRSEMNVSTLELGDSALYLCASSLDGGARLGYGYTFGSGTRLTVV.